These 4 T cell receptor beta chains were all obtained from the same sample, sequenced in a study of blood T cell repertoires in COVID-19. Here immunoSEQ multiplex PCR was the method, and the copy in TCRdb shows in-frame clones only, minus some. The sample lists around 400,000 clones, more than 75% occurring once. Material for sequencing was peripheral blood. The receptors shown here come from an older woman with COVID-19, enrolled during active disease.

The sample holds one count of this clone. CDR3 DNA sequence: TGTGCCAGTAGTATAGCCGGGTGGGATTCACCCCTCCACTTT. As protein: CASSIAGWDSPLHF. V is TRBV19 and J is TRBJ1-6; D not resolved. The germline gives CDR1 LNHDA, CDR2 SQIVND (reference sequence). Trimming left V 1 base short and J 8 bases short, with 9 bases between. This CDR3 has 14 residues.

V usage is TRBV5-8 and J usage is TRBJ2-5, with 11 bases matching TRBD1. The CDR3 totals 15 residues. Germline V gene data show CDR1 as SGHTS and CDR2 as YDEGEE. V dropped 7 bases and J dropped 1; count of bases not matched to a gene: 6. In DNA, the CDR3 is TGTGCCAGCTGGCGGGGACAGGGGGTCCAAGAGACCCAGTACTTC. Amino acids: CASWRGQGVQETQYF.

The V gene is TRBV19, the J gene TRBJ2-5; 11 nucleotides line up with TRBD1. The V gene's germline CDR1 is LNHDA and CDR2 SQIVND (reference sequence). CDR3 length: 16 residues. V was clipped by 4 bases and J by 6 bases; unmatched bases: 10. CDR3 in amino acids: CASSTRTGGVGKTQYF. In nucleotides, the CDR3 is TGTGCCAGTAGTACCAGGACAGGGGGCGTAGGAAAGACCCAGTACTTC.

A remark on this clone: This sample includes further DNA sequences coding for the same CDR3. This CDR3 is CASSVTGSYEQYF. CDR3 DNA: TGCGCCAGCAGCGTGACAGGTTCCTACGAGCAGTACTTC. The chain combines TRBV5-1 with TRBJ2-7, with a weak D call TRBD1 (6 bases). This CDR3 comprises 13 residues. Trimming took off 4 bases at V and 1 base at J, with 9 bases between the two ends. The germline V gene encodes CDR1 SGHRS and CDR2 YFSETQ. Complete variable domain (other parts from reference TRBV5-1 and TRBJ2-7): KAGVTQTPRYLIKTRGQQVTLSCSPISGHRSVSWYQQTPGQGLQFLFEYFSETQRNKGNFPGRFSGRQFSNSRSEMNVSTLELGDSALYLCASSVTGSYEQYFGPGTRLTVT.